The 20 T cell receptor beta chains below were found in one sample sequenced in a study of neurological immune-mediated disorders. In TCRdb, the 5' RACE reads were re-called with MiXCR into one record per CDR3 protein. Altogether around 18,000 distinct CDR3 sequences are present, 27% being singletons, with the ten largest covering 33%. The sample was PBMCs. The receptor source for this set is a man aged 50-60 years with HTLV-1-associated myelopathy (HAM/TSP).

This clonotype is classed as medium-sized (0.01 to 0.1%). V is TRBV20-1 and J is TRBJ1-5; D is ambiguous. The V gene lost 4 bases and the J gene lost 2 bases, with 6 bases spanning the gap. CDR3 length: 12 amino acids. Germline CDR1 reads DFQATT; CDR2 reads SNEGSKA (reference sequence). The CDR3 DNA reads TGCAGTGCTACTGACGGCAATCAGCCCCAGCATTTT. Translating it yields CSATDGNQPQHF.

This sequence joins TRBV5-1 and TRBJ2-6; D may be TRBD1 (5 bases). Deletions cut 4 bases from V and 0 bases from J, with 8 bases between. CDR3 length: 15 residues. Germline V gene lookup returns CDR1 SGHRS and CDR2 YFSETQ. CDR3 in DNA: TGCGCCAGCAGCCCGACAGACTCTGGGGCCAACGTCCTGACTTTC. This encodes CASSPTDSGANVLTF. Supplemented by reference TRBV5-1 and TRBJ2-6, the full variable domain reads KAGVTQTPRYLIKTRGQQVTLSCSPISGHRSVSWYQQTPGQGLQFLFEYFSETQRNKGNFPGRFSGRQFSNSRSEMNVSTLELGDSALYLCASSPTDSGANVLTFGAGSRLTVL.

The V gene is TRBV7-9, the J gene TRBJ2-7, with 9 bases that match TRBD1. The CDR3 has 15 residues. CDR1 and CDR2 from the germline V gene are SEHNR and FQNEAQ (reference sequence). V was pared by 6 bases and J by 3 bases, with 9 bases of the junction left unmatched. The CDR3 region has the DNA TGTGCCAGCAGGCCCCCCGGGACAGGGCACTACGAGCAGTACTTC. Translation gives CASRPPGTGHYEQYF.

The chain has TRBV13 and TRBJ2-2; D is unresolved. Trimming pared 0 bases from V and 0 bases from J, leaving 8 bases between. Germline V gene lookup returns CDR1 PRHDT and CDR2 FYEKMQ (reference sequence). This CDR3 has 16 residues. The DNA for the CDR3 is TGTGCCAGCAGCTTAGGACCACACGCGAACACCGGGGAGCTGTTTTTT. As protein: CASSLGPHANTGELFF.

The chain is built from TRBV20-1 and TRBJ2-5; TRBD2 matches at 11 bases. Germline lookup yields CDR1 DFQATT and CDR2 SNEGSKA (reference sequence). The CDR3 is made up of 17 amino acids. V lost 0 bases to trimming and J lost 4 bases; unmatched junction nucleotides: 10. CDR3 amino acids: CSARDGIAGGPGETQYF. CDR3 nucleotides: TGCAGTGCTAGAGATGGAATAGCGGGGGGGCCAGGAGAGACCCAGTACTTC.

CDR3 DNA: TGTGCCAGCAGCTTCGAATCGGACAGGGGGCGCAGAGATACGCAGTATTTT. Its translation is CASSFESDRGRRDTQYF. The V call is TRBV11-1, the J call TRBJ2-3, with TRBD1 matching over 11 bases. V shed 3 bases, J shed 5 bases, and the junction held 10 bases outside the gene matches. The CDR3 has 17 amino acids. CDR1 is SGHAT, CDR2 FQDESV, per germline (reference sequence).

This clonotype appeared a few times. The chain uses TRBV5-5 and TRBJ2-1; 12 bases are shared with TRBD2. The CDR3 is 15 residues long. Germline trimming cut 1 base from V and 7 bases from J; bases unmatched to any gene: 3. CDR1 SGHKS and CDR2 YYEKEE come from the germline V gene (reference sequence). CDR3 sequence reads: CASSLWTSGVNEQFF. The CDR3 region has the DNA TGTGCCAGCAGCTTGTGGACTAGCGGGGTTAATGAGCAGTTCTTC.

In its sample, this clonotype was seen a few times. The chain is built from TRBV2 and TRBJ1-2; 8 bases agree with TRBD1. This CDR3 has 13 residues. The V gene end was trimmed by 6 bases and the J gene end by 5 bases; junction bases not matched to a gene: 5. Germline V gives CDR1 SNHLY, CDR2 FYNNEI. In nucleotides, the CDR3 is TGTGCCAGCAGCGGACAGGGAACATATGGCTACACCTTC. Its translation is CASSGQGTYGYTF.

This clonotype turned up a few times. The chain recombines TRBV21-1 with TRBJ2-5; TRBD2 was called by the table and not checked on the DNA. TRBV21-1 is assigned pseudogene status. The CDR3 is 15 residues long. The CDR3 DNA reads TGTGCCAGCAGCCCCCCGGCGGGAGATCAAGAGACCCAGTACTTC. This sequence encodes CASSPPAGDQETQYF.

The J gene is TRBJ2-1, the V gene TRBV29-1; TRBD1 matches 10 bases. The ends lost 5 bases at V and 10 bases at J; junction bases unmatched: 11. The germline V gene encodes CDR1 SQVTM and CDR2 ANQGSEA. This CDR3 has 14 residues. CDR3 amino acids: CSVWVGDRGYEQFF. As DNA, the CDR3 is TGCAGCGTTTGGGTTGGGGACAGGGGTTACGAGCAGTTCTTC.

This clonotype occurred a few times. The rearrangement joins TRBV5-1 to TRBJ2-2; possibly TRBD2 for D (6 bases). Between the trimmed V and J ends, which lost 1 base and 6 bases, there was a span of 16 bases. This CDR3 comprises 16 residues. Germline loops: CDR1 SGHRS, CDR2 YFSETQ. CDR3 protein: CASSLPASAGAGELFF. CDR3 nucleotide sequence: TGCGCCAGCAGCTTGCCGGCCTCAGCGGGCGCCGGGGAGCTGTTTTTT.

CDR3 amino acids: CASSYLGSQPQHF. DNA for the CDR3: TGTGCCAGCAGTTACCTGGGTTCTCAGCCCCAGCATTTT. The chain recombines TRBV6-6 with TRBJ1-5, with unresolved D. The CDR3 consists of 13 residues. Germline lookup yields CDR1 MNHNY and CDR2 SVGAGI (reference sequence). V gave up 2 bases and J gave up 6 bases, with 8 bases separating them.

This clonotype was seen only a few times. The chain employs TRBV20-1 and TRBJ2-3, with 11 bases lining up with TRBD2. CDR3 length: 15 residues. CDR1 is DFQATT and CDR2 is SNEGSKA in the germline V gene (reference sequence). J lost 8 bases, V lost 5 bases, and 12 bases had no gene match. CDR3 DNA sequence: TGCAGTGCTGGCCGGGGTAGCGGGAGGGCCGGTACGCAGTATTTT. Translation gives CSAGRGSGRAGTQYF.

This clonotype was counted between two and nine times. J is TRBJ2-7 and V is TRBV27; 8 nucleotides align to TRBD1. Germline-derived CDR1 and CDR2 are MNHEY and SMNVEV (reference sequence). Trimming cost V 5 bases and J 3 bases; bases outside gene matches: 3. The length of the CDR3 is 13 residues. The CDR3 reads CASSLTGGYEQYF. The CDR3 DNA follows: TGTGCCAGCAGTCTCACAGGGGGCTACGAGCAGTACTTC.

The rearrangement joins TRBV5-1 to TRBJ2-2; D tentatively reads TRBD1 or TRBD2 (6 bases each). The germline V gene encodes CDR1 SGHRS and CDR2 YFSETQ. Trimming took off 4 bases at V and 7 bases at J, with 17 bases between the two ends. CDR3 length: 15 amino acids. The CDR3 DNA reads as TGCGCCAGCAGCCCCGGGAAAGGGGGGAGCGGGGAGCTGTTTTTT. Translation: CASSPGKGGSGELFF.

V is TRBV20-1 and J is TRBJ2-4; possibly TRBD1 or TRBD2 for D (5 bases each). CDR3 length: 14 residues. V was cut by 3 bases and J by 1 base, with 10 bases left in between. CDR1 DFQATT and CDR2 SNEGSKA come from the germline V gene (reference sequence). The CDR3 nucleotides read TGCAGTGCTAGGGGGGACGGCGCCAAAAACATTCAGTACTTC. Its protein product is CSARGDGAKNIQYF.

The chain has TRBV29-1 and TRBJ2-3, with TRBD1 identical over 10 bases. The trim removed 8 bases at V and 1 base at J, leaving 9 bases unmatched. From germline, CDR1 is SQVTM and CDR2 ANQGSEA. This CDR3 has 15 amino acids. The CDR3 loop reads CSSKGGTGGTDTQYF. The CDR3 DNA sequence: TGCAGCTCTAAGGGCGGGACAGGGGGCACAGATACGCAGTATTTT.

This clonotype was detected a few times. This rearrangement joins TRBV5-1 to TRBJ2-7; weak D call: TRBD1 (6 bases). V was shortened by 2 bases and J by 4 bases, with 13 bases between the two germline ends. Germline V CDR1 and CDR2: SGHRS, YFSETQ. CDR3 length: 14 amino acids. CDR3 sequence reads: CASSLVGGRYEQYF. DNA for the CDR3: TGCGCCAGCAGCTTAGTTGGGGGCAGGTACGAGCAGTACTTC.

Concerning this clonotype: The junction departs from the called germline gene at one end, perhaps through a read error. The chain couples TRBV18 to TRBJ1-2, with D perhaps TRBD1 (5 bases). This CDR3 is 14 amino acids long. Per germline, CDR1 KGHSH and CDR2 LQKENI. The CDR3 spells CVSSPDSTNYGYTF. CDR3 DNA sequence: TGTGTCAGCTCACCAGACAGTACTAACTATGGCTACACCTTC.

This clonotype was found many times. CDR3 amino acids: CASSLRMNTEAFF. CDR3 DNA sequence: TGTGCCAGCAGCTTACGGATGAACACTGAAGCTTTCTTT. The genes are TRBV7-3 and TRBJ1-1, with D uncertain. CDR3 length equals 13 residues. Trimming cost V 2 bases and J 0 bases, with 4 bases left between them. Germline values: CDR1 SGHTA, CDR2 FQGTGA.